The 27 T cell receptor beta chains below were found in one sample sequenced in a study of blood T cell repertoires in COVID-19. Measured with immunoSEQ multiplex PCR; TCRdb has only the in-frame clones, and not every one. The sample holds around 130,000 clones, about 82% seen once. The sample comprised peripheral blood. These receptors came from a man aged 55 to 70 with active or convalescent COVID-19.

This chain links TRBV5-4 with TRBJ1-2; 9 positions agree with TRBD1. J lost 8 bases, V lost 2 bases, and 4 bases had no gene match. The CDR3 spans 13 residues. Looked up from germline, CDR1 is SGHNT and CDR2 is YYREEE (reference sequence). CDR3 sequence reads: CASSLQGAGGYTF. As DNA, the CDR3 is TGTGCCAGCAGCTTACAGGGGGCTGGGGGCTACACCTTC. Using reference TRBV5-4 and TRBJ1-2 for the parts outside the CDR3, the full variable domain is ETGVTQSPTHLIKTRGQQVTLRCSSQSGHNTVSWYQQALGQGPQFIFQYYREEENGRGNFPPRFSGLQFPNYSSELNVNALELDDSALYLCASSLQGAGGYTFGSGTRLTVV.

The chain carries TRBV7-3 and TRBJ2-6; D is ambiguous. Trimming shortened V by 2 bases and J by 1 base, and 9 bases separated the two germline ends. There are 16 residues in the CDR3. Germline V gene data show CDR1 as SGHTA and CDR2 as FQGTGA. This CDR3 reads CASSLPGLSGANVLTF. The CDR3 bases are TGTGCCAGCAGCTTACCAGGTTTGTCTGGGGCCAACGTCCTGACTTTC.

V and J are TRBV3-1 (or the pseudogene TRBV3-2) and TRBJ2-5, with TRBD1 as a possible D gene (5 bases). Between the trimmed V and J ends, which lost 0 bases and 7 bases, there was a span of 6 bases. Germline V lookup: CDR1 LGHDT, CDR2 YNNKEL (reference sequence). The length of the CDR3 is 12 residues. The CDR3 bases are TGTGCCAGCAGCCAAGAAAGGGGGACCCAGTACTTC. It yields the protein CASSQERGTQYF.

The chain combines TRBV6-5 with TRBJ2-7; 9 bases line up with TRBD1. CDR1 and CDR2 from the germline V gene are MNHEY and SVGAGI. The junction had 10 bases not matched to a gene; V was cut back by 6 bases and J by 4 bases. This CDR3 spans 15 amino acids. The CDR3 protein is CASSVLRDRVYEQYF. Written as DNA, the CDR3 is TGTGCCAGCAGCGTACTCCGGGACAGGGTTTACGAGCAGTACTTC.

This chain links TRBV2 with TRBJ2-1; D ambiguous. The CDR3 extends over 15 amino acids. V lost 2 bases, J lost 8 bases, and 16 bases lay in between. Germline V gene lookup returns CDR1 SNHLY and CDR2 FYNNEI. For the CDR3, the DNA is TGTGCCAGCAGTGAACCGGATGACCGGAGCGATGAGCAGTTCTTC. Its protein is CASSEPDDRSDEQFF.

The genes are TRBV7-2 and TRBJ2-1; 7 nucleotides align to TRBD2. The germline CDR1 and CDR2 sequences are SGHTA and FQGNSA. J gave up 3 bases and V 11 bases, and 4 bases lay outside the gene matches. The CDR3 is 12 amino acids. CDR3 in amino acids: CAAGEVYNEQFF. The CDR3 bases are TGTGCCGCGGGAGAGGTCTACAATGAGCAGTTCTTC.

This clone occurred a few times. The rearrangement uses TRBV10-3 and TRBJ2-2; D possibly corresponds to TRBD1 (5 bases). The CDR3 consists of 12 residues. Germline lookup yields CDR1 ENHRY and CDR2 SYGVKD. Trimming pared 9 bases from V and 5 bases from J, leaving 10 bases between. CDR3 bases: TGTGCCATGCAGGGCGTGACCGGGGAGCTGTTTTTT. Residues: CAMQGVTGELFF.

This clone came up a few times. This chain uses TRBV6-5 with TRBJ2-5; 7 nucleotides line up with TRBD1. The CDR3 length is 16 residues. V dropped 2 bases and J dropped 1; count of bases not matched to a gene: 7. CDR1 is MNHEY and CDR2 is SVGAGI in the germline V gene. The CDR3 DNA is TGTGCCAGCAGTTACCGACCCACAGGGGCCCAAGAGACCCAGTACTTC. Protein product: CASSYRPTGAQETQYF.

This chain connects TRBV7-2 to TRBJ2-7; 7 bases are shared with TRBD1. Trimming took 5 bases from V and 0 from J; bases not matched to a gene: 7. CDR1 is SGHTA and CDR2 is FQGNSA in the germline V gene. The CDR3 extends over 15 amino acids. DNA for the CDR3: TGTGCCAGCAGCCCTTCGACAGGGATCTCCTACGAGCAGTACTTC. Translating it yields CASSPSTGISYEQYF.

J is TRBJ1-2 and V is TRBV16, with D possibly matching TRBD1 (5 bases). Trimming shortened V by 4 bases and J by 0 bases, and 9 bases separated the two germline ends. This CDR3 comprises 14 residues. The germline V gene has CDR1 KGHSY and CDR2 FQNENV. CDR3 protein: CASSPATANYGYTF. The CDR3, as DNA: TGTGCCAGCAGCCCTGCGACAGCTAACTATGGCTACACCTTC.

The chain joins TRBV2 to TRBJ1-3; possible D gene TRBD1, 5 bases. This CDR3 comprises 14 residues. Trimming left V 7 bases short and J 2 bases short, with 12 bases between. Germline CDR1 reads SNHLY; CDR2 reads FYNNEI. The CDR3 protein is CASKETGAGNTIYF. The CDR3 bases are TGTGCCAGCAAAGAGACGGGGGCTGGAAACACCATATATTTT.

In nucleotides, the CDR3 is TGTGCCAGCAGCCCGCGGCGAGTGAGCTCTGGAAACACCATATATTTT. It yields the protein CASSPRRVSSGNTIYF. The chain has TRBV7-2 and TRBJ1-3; the D is unclear. The CDR3 extends over 16 amino acids. Germline V gene data show CDR1 as SGHTA and CDR2 as FQGNSA. V lost 5 bases and J lost 0, with 14 bases in between.

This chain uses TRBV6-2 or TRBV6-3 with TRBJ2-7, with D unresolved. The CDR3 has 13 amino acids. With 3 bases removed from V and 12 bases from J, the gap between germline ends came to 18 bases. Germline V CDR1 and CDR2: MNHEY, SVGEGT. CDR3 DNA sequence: TGTGCCAGCAGTTATGAGACATATGGCTTACGGTACTTC. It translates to CASSYETYGLRYF.

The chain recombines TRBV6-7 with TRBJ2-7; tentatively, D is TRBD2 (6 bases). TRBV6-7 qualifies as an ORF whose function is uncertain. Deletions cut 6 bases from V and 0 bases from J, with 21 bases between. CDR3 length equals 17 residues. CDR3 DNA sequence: TGTGCCAGCAGCCCCCAATCTGCGGGGAAAAGCTCCTACGAGCAGTACTTC. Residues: CASSPQSAGKSSYEQYF.

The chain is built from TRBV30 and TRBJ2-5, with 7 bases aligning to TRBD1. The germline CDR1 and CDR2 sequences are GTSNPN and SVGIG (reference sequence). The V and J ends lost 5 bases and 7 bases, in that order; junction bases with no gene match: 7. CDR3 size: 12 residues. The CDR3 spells CAWEGQVRTQYF. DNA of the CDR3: TGTGCCTGGGAAGGACAGGTGAGGACCCAGTACTTC.

The DNA for the CDR3 is TGTGCCAGTAAACAGGGCAGGGGGCAGCGTGAGACCCAGTACTTC. Protein sequence: CASKQGRGQRETQYF. This chain uses TRBV19 with TRBJ2-5, with TRBD1 matching 8 bases. Germline lookup yields CDR1 LNHDA and CDR2 SQIVND (reference sequence). This CDR3 has 15 amino acids. The trim removed 7 bases at V and 5 bases at J, leaving 12 bases unmatched.

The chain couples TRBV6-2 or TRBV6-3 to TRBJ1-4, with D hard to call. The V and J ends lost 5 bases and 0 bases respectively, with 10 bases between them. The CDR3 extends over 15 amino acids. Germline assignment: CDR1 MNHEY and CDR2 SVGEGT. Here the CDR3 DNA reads TGTGCCAGCAGTATGTCCTCTTCAACTAATGAAAAACTGTTTTTT. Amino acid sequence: CASSMSSSTNEKLFF.

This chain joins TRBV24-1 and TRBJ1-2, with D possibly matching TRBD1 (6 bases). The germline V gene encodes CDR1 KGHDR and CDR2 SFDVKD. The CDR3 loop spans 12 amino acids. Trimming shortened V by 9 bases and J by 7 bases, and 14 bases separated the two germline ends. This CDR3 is CATGPRGGGYTF. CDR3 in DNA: TGTGCCACCGGCCCGCGAGGGGGTGGCTACACCTTC.

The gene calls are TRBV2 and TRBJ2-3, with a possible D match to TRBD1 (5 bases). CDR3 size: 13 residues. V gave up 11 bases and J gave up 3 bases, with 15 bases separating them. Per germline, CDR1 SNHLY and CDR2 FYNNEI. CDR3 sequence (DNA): TGTGCCCACGCCGCAGGGAAGACAGATACGCAGTATTTT. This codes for CAHAAGKTDTQYF.

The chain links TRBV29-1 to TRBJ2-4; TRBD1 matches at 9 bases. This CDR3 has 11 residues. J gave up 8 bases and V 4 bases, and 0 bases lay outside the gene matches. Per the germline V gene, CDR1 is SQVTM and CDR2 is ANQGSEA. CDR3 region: CSVGDRDIQYF. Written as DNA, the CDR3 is TGCAGCGTTGGGGACAGGGACATTCAGTACTTC.

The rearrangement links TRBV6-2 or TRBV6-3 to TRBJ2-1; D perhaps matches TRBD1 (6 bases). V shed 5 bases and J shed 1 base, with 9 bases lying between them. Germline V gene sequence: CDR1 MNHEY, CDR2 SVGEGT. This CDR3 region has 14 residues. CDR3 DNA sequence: TGTGCCAGCAGTACGAGGGGGTCCTACAATGAGCAGTTCTTC. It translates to CASSTRGSYNEQFF.

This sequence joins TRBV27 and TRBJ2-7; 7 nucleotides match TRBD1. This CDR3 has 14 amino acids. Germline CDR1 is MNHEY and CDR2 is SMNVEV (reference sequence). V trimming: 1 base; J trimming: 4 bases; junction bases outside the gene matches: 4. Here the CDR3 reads CASSLLGGSYEQYF. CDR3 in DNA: TGTGCCAGCAGTTTATTAGGGGGCTCGTACGAGCAGTACTTC.

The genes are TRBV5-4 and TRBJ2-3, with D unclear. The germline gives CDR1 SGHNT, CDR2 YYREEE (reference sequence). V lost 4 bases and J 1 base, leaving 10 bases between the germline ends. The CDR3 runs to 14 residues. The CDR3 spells CASSKRLGTDTQYF. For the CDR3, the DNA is TGTGCCAGCAGCAAACGACTGGGCACAGATACGCAGTATTTT.

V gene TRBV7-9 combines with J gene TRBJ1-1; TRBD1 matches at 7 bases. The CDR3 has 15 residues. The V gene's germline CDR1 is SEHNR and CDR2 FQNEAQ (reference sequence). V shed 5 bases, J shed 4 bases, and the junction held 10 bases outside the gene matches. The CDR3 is CASSAYSGGGTEAFF. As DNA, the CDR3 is TGTGCCAGCAGCGCATATTCAGGGGGAGGCACTGAAGCTTTCTTT.

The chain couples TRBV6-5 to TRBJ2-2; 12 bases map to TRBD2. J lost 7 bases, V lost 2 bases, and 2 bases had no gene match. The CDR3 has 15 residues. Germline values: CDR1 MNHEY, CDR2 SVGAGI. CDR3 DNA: TGTGCCAGCAGTTACCGGACTAGCGGGGTCGGGGAGCTGTTTTTT. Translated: CASSYRTSGVGELFF.

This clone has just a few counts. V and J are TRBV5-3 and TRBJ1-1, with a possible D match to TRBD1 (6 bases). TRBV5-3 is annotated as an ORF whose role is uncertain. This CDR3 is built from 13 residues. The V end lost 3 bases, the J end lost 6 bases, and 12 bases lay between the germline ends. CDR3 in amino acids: CARSSKGDPEAFF. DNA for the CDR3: TGTGCCAGAAGCTCTAAGGGGGATCCTGAAGCTTTCTTT.

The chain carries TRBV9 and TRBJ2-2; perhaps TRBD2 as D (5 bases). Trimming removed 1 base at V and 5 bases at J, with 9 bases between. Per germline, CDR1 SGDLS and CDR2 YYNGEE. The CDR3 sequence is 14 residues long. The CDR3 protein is CASSVPPGTGELFF. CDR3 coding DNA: TGTGCCAGCAGCGTACCCCCGGGAACCGGGGAGCTGTTTTTT.